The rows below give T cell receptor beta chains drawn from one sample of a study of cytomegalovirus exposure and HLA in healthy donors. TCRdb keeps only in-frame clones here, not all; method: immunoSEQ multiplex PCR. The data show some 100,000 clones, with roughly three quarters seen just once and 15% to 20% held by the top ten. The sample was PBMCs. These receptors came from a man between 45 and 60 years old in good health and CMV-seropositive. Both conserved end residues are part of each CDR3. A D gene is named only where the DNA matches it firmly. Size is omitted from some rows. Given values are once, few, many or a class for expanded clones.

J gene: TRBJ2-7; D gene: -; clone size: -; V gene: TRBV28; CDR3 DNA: TGTGCCAGCAGCTCCATCGACGGAGGGAGGATCTACGAGCAGTACTTC; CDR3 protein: CASSSIDGGRIYEQYF
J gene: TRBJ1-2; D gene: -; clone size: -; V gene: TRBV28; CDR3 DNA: TGTGCCAGCAGGGGACTAGATGATGGCTACACCTTC; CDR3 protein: CASRGLDDGYTF
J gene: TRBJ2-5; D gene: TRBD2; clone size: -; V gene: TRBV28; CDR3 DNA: TGTGCCAGCAGTCCCACCTCTAGCGGGAGAGAAGAGACCCAGTACTTC; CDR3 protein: CASSPTSSGREETQYF
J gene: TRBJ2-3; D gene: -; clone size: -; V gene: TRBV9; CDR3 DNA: TGTGCCAGCAGCGTAGCGGGAGTGGGGACAGATACGCAGTATTTT; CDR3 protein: CASSVAGVGTDTQYF
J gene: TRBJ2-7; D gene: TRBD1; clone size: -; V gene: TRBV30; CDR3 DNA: TGTGCCTGGAGAGGACAGGAGTACGAGCAGTACTTC; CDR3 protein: CAWRGQEYEQYF
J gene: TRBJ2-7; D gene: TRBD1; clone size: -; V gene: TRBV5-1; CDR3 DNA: TGCGCCAGCAGCCTGGATGCCTCCAGGGGGCTAAACGAGCAGTACTTC; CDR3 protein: CASSLDASRGLNEQYF
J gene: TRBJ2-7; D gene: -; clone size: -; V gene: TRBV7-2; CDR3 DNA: TGTGCCAGCAGCTCGACACCTATCGAATCCTACGAGCAGTACTTC; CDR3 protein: CASSSTPIESYEQYF
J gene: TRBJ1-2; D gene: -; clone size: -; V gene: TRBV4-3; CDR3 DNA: TGCGCCAGCAGCCACAAATCCAGGGCAGCTAACTATGGCTACACCTTC; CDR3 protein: CASSHKSRAANYGYTF
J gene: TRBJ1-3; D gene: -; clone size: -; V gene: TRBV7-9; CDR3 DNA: TGTGCCAGCAGCCGGGGTTTCCTGGACAGCTCTGGAAACACCATATATTTT; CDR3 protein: CASSRGFLDSSGNTIYF
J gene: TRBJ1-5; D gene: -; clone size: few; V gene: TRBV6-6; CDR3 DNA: TGTGCCAGCAGATATCAGGGTGGCAATCAGCCCCAGCATTTT; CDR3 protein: CASRYQGGNQPQHF
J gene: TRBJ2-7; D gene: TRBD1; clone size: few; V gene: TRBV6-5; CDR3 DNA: TGTGCCAGCAGTTCGATACAGGGGACATACGAGCAGTACTTC; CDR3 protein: CASSSIQGTYEQYF
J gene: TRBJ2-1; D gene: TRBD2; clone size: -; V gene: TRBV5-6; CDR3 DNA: TGTGCCAGCAGCTTGGACCGACTAGCGGGAGGGAATAATGAGCAGTTCTTC; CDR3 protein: CASSLDRLAGGNNEQFF
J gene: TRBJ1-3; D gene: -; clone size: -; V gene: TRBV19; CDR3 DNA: TGTGCCAGTAGGCCCGGCAGGGGAGAAGGAAACACCATATATTTT; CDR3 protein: CASRPGRGEGNTIYF
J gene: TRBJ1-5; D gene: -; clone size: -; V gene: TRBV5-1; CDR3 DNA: TGCGCCAGCAGGCGCGACGGGACTTCCCGGGGGGAGCCCCAGCATTTT; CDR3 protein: CASRRDGTSRGEPQHF
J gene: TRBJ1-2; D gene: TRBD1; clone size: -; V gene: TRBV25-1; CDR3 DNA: TGTGCCAGCACCCAGGGGGCTCTCGACTATGGCTACACCTTC; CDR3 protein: CASTQGALDYGYTF
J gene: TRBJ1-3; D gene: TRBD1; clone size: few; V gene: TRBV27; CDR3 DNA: TGTGCCAGCCCCGGGACAGGGAGCTCTGGAAACACCATATATTTT; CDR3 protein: CASPGTGSSGNTIYF
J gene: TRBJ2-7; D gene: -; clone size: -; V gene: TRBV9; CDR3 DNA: TGTGCCAGCAGCGTAGGAGTTTCCTACGAGCAGTACTTC; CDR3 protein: CASSVGVSYEQYF
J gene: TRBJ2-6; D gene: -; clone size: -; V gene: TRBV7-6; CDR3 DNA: TGTGCCAGCAGCCGAGTGGCTGGGGCCAACGTCCTGACTTTC; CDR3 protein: CASSRVAGANVLTF
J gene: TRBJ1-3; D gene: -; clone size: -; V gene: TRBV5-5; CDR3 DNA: TGTGCCAGCAGCTCCCGGGTGCTTGACGGCGGAAACACCATATATTTT; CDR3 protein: CASSSRVLDGGNTIYF
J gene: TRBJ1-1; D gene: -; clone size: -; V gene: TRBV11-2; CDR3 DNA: TGTGCCAGCAGCTCCTTTCCTTCGGGGGTCTTGAACACTGAAGCTTTCTTT; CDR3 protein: CASSSFPSGVLNTEAFF
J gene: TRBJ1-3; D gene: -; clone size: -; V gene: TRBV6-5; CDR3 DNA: TGTGCCAGCAGTTACGGGGGCTACTCTGGAAACACCATATATTTT; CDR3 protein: CASSYGGYSGNTIYF
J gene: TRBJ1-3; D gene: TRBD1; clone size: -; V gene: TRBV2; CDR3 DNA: TGTGCCAGCAGCGTTTACTCCGACAGGGAGAGGAGAAACACCATATATTTT; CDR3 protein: CASSVYSDRERRNTIYF
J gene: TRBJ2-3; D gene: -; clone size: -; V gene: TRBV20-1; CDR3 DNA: TGCAGTGTCTCGGGCCGGGGATCGCAGTATTTT; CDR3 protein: CSVSGRGSQYF
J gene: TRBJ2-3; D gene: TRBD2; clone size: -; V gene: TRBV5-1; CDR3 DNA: TGCGCCAGCAGCTTTGACCTAGCGGGGTCTAATACGCAGTATTTT; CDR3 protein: CASSFDLAGSNTQYF